The 6 T cell receptor beta chains in this list originate from one sample, sequenced in a study of CD8+CD57+ T cells in acquired aplastic anemia. Genomic DNA provided the template from which TCR beta VDJ and CDR3 profiles were obtained. TCRdb recomputed calls from the reads with MiXCR, one row per CDR3 protein. This sample carries about 130,000 distinct CDR3 sequences, 41% of them seen once, and the ten largest clones take roughly 8.4%. The specimen sequenced was sorted CD4+, CD8+, or CD8+CD57+ T cells (not recorded which) from PBMCs. Receptors were obtained from a human donor in good health, serving as a control.

This clonotype has a handful of counts. This chain joins TRBV6-1 and TRBJ1-1; D unclear. The ends were cut back, 7 bases at V and 0 bases at J, with 12 bases in the middle. Germline V gives CDR1 MNHNS, CDR2 SASEGT. The CDR3 is 14 residues long. CDR3 nucleotides: TGTGCCAGCACTAGGTTAGTCATGAACACTGAAGCTTTCTTT. The encoded protein is CASTRLVMNTEAFF.

V is TRBV15 and J is TRBJ2-7; 10 bases line up with TRBD1. Germline V gene data show CDR1 as LNHNV and CDR2 as YYDKDF (reference sequence). This CDR3 is built from 14 residues. The J segment lost 4 bases and the V segment lost 1 base, leaving 1 base of the junction unmatched. CDR3 protein: CATSRAGQGYEQYF. CDR3 in DNA: TGTGCCACCAGCAGAGCGGGACAGGGGTACGAGCAGTACTTC.

Note on this clonotype: A much larger clone lies one base from this, so it may be a read error. The chain uses TRBV11-1 and TRBJ1-6; D gene uncertain. Trimming removed 1 base at V and 2 bases at J, with 18 bases between. From germline, CDR1 is SGHAT and CDR2 FQDESV (reference sequence). CDR3 length: 19 amino acids. The CDR3 DNA is TGTGCCAGCAGCTTAGAAAAGGAGGTGAGGGCTCCCTATAATTCACCCCTCCACTTT. It is translated as CASSLEKEVRAPYNSPLHF.

This clonotype was counted only a few times. This chain joins TRBV24-1 and TRBJ1-2, with 8 bases lining up with TRBD1. CDR1 KGHDR and CDR2 SFDVKD come from the germline V gene. V was pared by 7 bases and J by 3 bases, with 3 bases of the junction left unmatched. The CDR3 loop spans 13 amino acids. CDR3 sequence (DNA): TGTGCCACCAGCCCGGGACAGGACTATGGCTACACCTTC. This encodes CATSPGQDYGYTF.

The chain has TRBV2 and TRBJ1-1, with 7 bases that match TRBD1. The CDR3 loop spans 14 amino acids. J lost 4 bases, V lost 3 bases, and 5 bases had no gene match. Germline lookup yields CDR1 SNHLY and CDR2 FYNNEI. The CDR3, as DNA: TGTGCCAGCAGTGAGACAGGGTTTGCCACTGAAGCTTTCTTT. Residues: CASSETGFATEAFF.

This clonotype was counted between two and nine times. J is TRBJ1-6 and V is TRBV12-3 or TRBV12-4, with D unresolved. CDR3 length equals 11 residues. The germline V and J ends were trimmed by 0 bases and 18 bases, with 9 bases remaining between them. The CDR3 is CASSLAGFPHF. In DNA, the CDR3 is TGTGCCAGCAGTTTAGCCGGGTTCCCCCACTTT.